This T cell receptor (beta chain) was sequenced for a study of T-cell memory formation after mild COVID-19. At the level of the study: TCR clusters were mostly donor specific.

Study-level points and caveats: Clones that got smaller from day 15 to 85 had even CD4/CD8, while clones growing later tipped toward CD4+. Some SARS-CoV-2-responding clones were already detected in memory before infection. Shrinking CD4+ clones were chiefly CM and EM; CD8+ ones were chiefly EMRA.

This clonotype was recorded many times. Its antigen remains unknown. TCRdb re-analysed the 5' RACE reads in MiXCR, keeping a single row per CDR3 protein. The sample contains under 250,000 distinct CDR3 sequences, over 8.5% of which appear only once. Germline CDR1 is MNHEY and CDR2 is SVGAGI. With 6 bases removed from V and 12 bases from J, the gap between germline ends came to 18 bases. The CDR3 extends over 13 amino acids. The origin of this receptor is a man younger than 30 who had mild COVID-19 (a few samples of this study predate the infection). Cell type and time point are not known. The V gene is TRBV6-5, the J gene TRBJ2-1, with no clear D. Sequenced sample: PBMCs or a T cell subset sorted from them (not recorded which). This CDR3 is CASSPLGASGQFF. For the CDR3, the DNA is TGTGCCAGCAGCCCCTTGGGTGCCTCTGGGCAGTTCTTC.